This T cell receptor beta chain is drawn from a study of OX40 agonist ivuxolimab in advanced cancers. Study results and limitations: It was also the case that some nonresponders had low normalized T-cell clonal expansion. Low clonal expansion, among the lowest seen, marked partial responders at 0.1-3.0 mg/kg. At 0.1 to 3.0 mg/kg, clonal expansion of CD4+ and CD8+ blood T cells had occurred by week 6.

In regard to this clone: Its antigen is still unknown.

TCRdb's table, derived via immunoSEQ multiplex PCR, lists solely in-frame clones and lacks some. The top ten clones hold 15% to 20% of a sample with about 35,000 clones, under 85% of them seen once. The sequenced sample was CD4+ or CD8+ T cells sorted from blood, obtained in a trial of the OX40 agonist ivuxolimab. This sequence originates from an adult with an advanced solid tumor such as melanoma, head and neck, liver or kidney cancer.

In DNA form, the CDR3 reads TGCGCCAGCAGCCAAGGCCGGACAGGCGAGCAGTACTTC. Translation gives CASSQGRTGEQYF. J is TRBJ2-7 and V is TRBV4-1, with 7 bases identical to TRBD1. CDR3 length equals 13 residues. V shed 1 base, J shed 6 bases, and the junction held 3 bases outside the gene matches. The germline V gene has CDR1 MGHRA and CDR2 YSYEKL.